The 28 T cell receptor beta chains given below trace back to one sample, sequenced in a study of cytotoxic CD8 clonotypes in ibrutinib-treated CLL. The method was immunoSEQ multiplex PCR; TCRdb's version includes in-frame clones alone and lacks a portion of them. The sample yields 76,000 or so clones, over 80% seen once. The sequencing here drew on PBMCs, taken after 24 months of ibrutinib treatment. The receptors here all came from a human donor with chronic lymphocytic leukemia.

This clone was detected a few times. This chain joins TRBV29-1 and TRBJ2-5; 12 bases are a match to TRBD2. V lost 4 bases to trimming and J lost 5 bases; unmatched junction nucleotides: 5. There are 14 residues in the CDR3. Germline CDR1 SQVTM, CDR2 ANQGSEA. The CDR3 is CSVGLAGVWETQYF. As DNA, the CDR3 is TGCAGCGTTGGACTAGCGGGAGTCTGGGAGACCCAGTACTTC.

The chain carries TRBV28 and TRBJ1-2; D might be TRBD1 (6 bases). This CDR3 is 18 amino acids long. V shed 7 bases and J shed 0 bases, with 24 bases lying between them. Germline loops: CDR1 MDHEN, CDR2 SYDVKM. The CDR3: CASNLVPGHPGANYGYTF. The CDR3 nucleotides are TGTGCCAGCAATCTTGTACCGGGACACCCCGGCGCTAACTATGGCTACACCTTC.

The chain is built from TRBV5-1 and TRBJ2-1; D remains unclear. The germline gives CDR1 SGHRS, CDR2 YFSETQ. Trimming left V 4 bases short and J 8 bases short, with 13 bases between. This CDR3 is 13 amino acids long. CDR3 loop: CASSQTEYDEQFF. The CDR3 nucleotides read TGCGCCAGCAGCCAAACAGAGTACGATGAGCAGTTCTTC.

This sequence joins TRBV19 and TRBJ2-1; possible D gene TRBD2, 5 bases. Trimming left V 7 bases short and J 2 bases short, with 12 bases between. Germline V lookup: CDR1 LNHDA, CDR2 SQIVND (reference sequence). The CDR3 consists of 14 residues. The CDR3 nucleotides are TGTGCCAGTACTCCAGGAGGTGCCTACAATGAGCAGTTCTTC. Its protein product is CASTPGGAYNEQFF.

With respect to this clone: Other DNA sequences in the sample encode the same CDR3. The chain is built from TRBV19 and TRBJ2-5; 9 bases match TRBD2. V lost 3 bases to trimming and J lost 4 bases; unmatched junction nucleotides: 3. CDR3 length: 14 amino acids. CDR1 is LNHDA and CDR2 is SQIVND in the germline V gene (reference sequence). In DNA, the CDR3 is TGTGCCAGTAGTATCATAGCGGGAGTAGAGACCCAGTACTTC. Protein: CASSIIAGVETQYF.

The V call is TRBV5-1, the J call TRBJ1-1; 8 bases line up with TRBD1. This CDR3 spans 15 amino acids. The V gene's germline CDR1 is SGHRS and CDR2 YFSETQ. V shed 4 bases and J 1 base; nucleotides not matched to a gene: 6. CDR3 DNA: TGCGCCAGCAGCCGGCAGGGGGCCCAGAACACTGAAGCTTTCTTT. Protein product: CASSRQGAQNTEAFF.

V gene TRBV2 combines with J gene TRBJ2-7; D unresolved. V was clipped by 3 bases and J by 3 bases, with 9 bases between them. Germline lookup yields CDR1 SNHLY and CDR2 FYNNEI. CDR3 length equals 13 residues. The CDR3 loop reads CASSDSGLYEQYF. DNA of the CDR3: TGTGCCAGCAGTGACTCTGGTCTCTACGAGCAGTACTTC.

J is TRBJ1-2 and V is TRBV27; the D is unclear. Germline assignment: CDR1 MNHEY and CDR2 SMNVEV (reference sequence). V lost 7 bases and J lost 0, with 15 bases in between. CDR3 length: 15 amino acids. CDR3 residues: CASTTREVANYGYTF. The DNA of the CDR3 is TGTGCCAGCACCACTCGAGAAGTCGCTAACTATGGCTACACCTTC.

This sequence joins TRBV7-9 and TRBJ1-1; TRBD1 aligns across 11 bases. CDR3 size: 13 residues. CDR1 and CDR2 from the germline V gene are SEHNR and FQNEAQ (reference sequence). V lost 5 bases and J lost 11; bases outside the gene matches: 7. CDR3 region: CASSRGQGAFAFF. Here the CDR3 DNA reads TGTGCCAGCAGCAGAGGACAGGGGGCGTTTGCTTTCTTT. The full variable domain, rest sourced from reference TRBV7-9 and TRBJ1-1, is DTGVSQNPRHKITKRGQNVTFRCDPISEHNRLYWYRQTLGQGPEFLTYFQNEAQLEKSRLLSDRFSAERPKGSFSTLEIQRTEQGDSAMYLCASSRGQGAFAFFGQGTRLTVV.

The chain has TRBV5-4 and TRBJ2-3, with 12 bases lining up with TRBD2. Germline V gives CDR1 SGHNT, CDR2 YYREEE (reference sequence). After removal of 0 bases from V and 5 bases from J, the junction contained 4 bases not matched to a gene. This CDR3 region has 16 residues. The CDR3, as DNA: TGTGCCAGCAGCTTGGCTAGCGGGAGGGCCATAGATACGCAGTATTTT. Amino acids: CASSLASGRAIDTQYF.

The chain couples TRBV5-1 to TRBJ2-7, with 12 bases matching TRBD2. Germline CDR1 SGHRS, CDR2 YFSETQ. CDR3 size: 15 residues. Germline trimming cut 4 bases from V and 0 bases from J; bases unmatched to any gene: 2. In DNA, the CDR3 is TGCGCCAGCAGCAAGACTAGCGGGAGCTCCTACGAGCAGTACTTC. Translated, it gives CASSKTSGSSYEQYF.

Comments on this clone: Other DNA variants within this sample encode the same CDR3. This chain uses TRBV5-1 with TRBJ2-3; D gene ambiguous. Trimming removed 0 bases at V and 5 bases at J, with 4 bases between. CDR3 size: 12 residues. Germline CDR1 is SGHRS and CDR2 is YFSETQ. The CDR3 DNA follows: TGCGCCAGCAGCTTGGCCCGAGATACGCAGTATTTT. The encoded protein is CASSLARDTQYF. The variable domain in full, with the rest retrieved from reference TRBV5-1 and TRBJ2-3, is KAGVTQTPRYLIKTRGQQVTLSCSPISGHRSVSWYQQTPGQGLQFLFEYFSETQRNKGNFPGRFSGRQFSNSRSEMNVSTLELGDSALYLCASSLARDTQYFGPGTRLTVL.

J is TRBJ2-1 and V is TRBV6-5; 7 bases fit TRBD2. The CDR3 has 12 amino acids. Germline lookup yields CDR1 MNHEY and CDR2 SVGAGI. The V segment lost 10 bases and the J segment 9 bases; nucleotides outside the gene matches: 9. The CDR3 spells CATGLSTAEQFF. The CDR3 DNA sequence: TGTGCCACGGGACTATCGACGGCTGAGCAGTTCTTC.

The chain links TRBV19 to TRBJ1-5; weak D call: TRBD1 (5 bases). The ends were cut back, 6 bases at V and 3 bases at J, with 12 bases in the middle. Germline V gene sequence: CDR1 LNHDA, CDR2 SQIVND (reference sequence). The CDR3 runs to 14 residues. CDR3 in amino acids: CASRWAGINQPQHF. In nucleotides, the CDR3 is TGTGCCAGTAGGTGGGCAGGGATCAATCAGCCCCAGCATTTT.

The chain joins TRBV5-4 to TRBJ2-7; TRBD2 is a possible D gene (5 bases). Trimming took 4 bases from V and 1 from J, leaving 12 bases between them. CDR3 length: 14 residues. Germline values: CDR1 SGHNT, CDR2 YYREEE (reference sequence). The CDR3 loop is CASSDRGSSYEQYF. The CDR3 DNA sequence: TGTGCCAGCAGCGACCGGGGTAGTTCCTACGAGCAGTACTTC.

This clone has a single count. The chain employs TRBV5-1 and TRBJ1-1, with TRBD1 matching 9 bases. The CDR3 has 16 residues. Germline values: CDR1 SGHRS, CDR2 YFSETQ. J was trimmed by 5 bases and V by 0 bases; bases with no gene match: 8. In DNA, the CDR3 is TGCGCCAGCAGCTTGGACGGGACAGGGATCGTAACTGAAGCTTTCTTT. It yields the protein CASSLDGTGIVTEAFF. Drawing the rest from reference TRBV5-1 and TRBJ1-1, the complete variable domain is KAGVTQTPRYLIKTRGQQVTLSCSPISGHRSVSWYQQTPGQGLQFLFEYFSETQRNKGNFPGRFSGRQFSNSRSEMNVSTLELGDSALYLCASSLDGTGIVTEAFFGQGTRLTVV.

This chain uses TRBV7-9 with TRBJ2-1, with 12 nucleotides matching TRBD2. CDR1 is SEHNR and CDR2 is FQNEAQ in the germline V gene (reference sequence). V was clipped by 5 bases and J by 8 bases; unmatched bases: 7. The CDR3 is 15 residues long. CDR3 DNA: TGTGCCAGCAGCCTCGAGGGACTAGCGGGCGATGAGCAGTTCTTC. It codes for CASSLEGLAGDEQFF.

The V and J genes are TRBV7-2 and TRBJ2-1; D unresolved. The CDR3 sequence is 14 residues long. Between the trimmed V and J ends, which lost 2 bases and 0 bases, there was a span of 5 bases. Germline values: CDR1 SGHTA, CDR2 FQGNSA. The DNA for the CDR3 is TGTGCCAGCAGCTTAACCGACTCCTACAATGAGCAGTTCTTC. Translated, it gives CASSLTDSYNEQFF.

This clone was detected once. The chain recombines TRBV2 with TRBJ2-1, with D tentatively TRBD1 or TRBD2 (5 bases each). Deletions cut 5 bases from V and 5 bases from J, with 10 bases between. CDR1 SNHLY and CDR2 FYNNEI come from the germline V gene. CDR3 length: 13 amino acids. CDR3 sequence (DNA): TGTGCCAGCAGTAGGGACGGACACAATGAGCAGTTCTTC. It specifies CASSRDGHNEQFF.

DNA of the CDR3: TGCGCCAGCAGCCAGGGGGACAGGGGGCTAGGTCAGCCCCAGCATTTT. Encoded protein: CASSQGDRGLGQPQHF. The rearrangement links TRBV4-1 to TRBJ1-5; 12 nucleotides agree with TRBD1. The CDR3 totals 16 residues. Germline V gene data show CDR1 as MGHRA and CDR2 as YSYEKL. After removal of 3 bases from V and 6 bases from J, the junction contained 6 bases not matched to a gene.

The CDR3 region has the DNA TGTGCCAGCAGCGGAAGTTCTGCTGGTTACGAGCAGTACTTC. Translated: CASSGSSAGYEQYF. The chain employs TRBV9 and TRBJ2-7; D is ambiguous. The V end was cut by 3 bases, the J end by 4 bases, with 14 bases between. This CDR3 contains 14 residues. CDR1 is SGDLS and CDR2 is YYNGEE in the germline V gene.

The rearrangement links TRBV4-2 to TRBJ2-5, with D hard to call. Germline CDR1 and CDR2: LGHNA and YNFKEQ. Trimming took off 1 base at V and 1 base at J, with 13 bases between the two ends. CDR3 size: 16 residues. The CDR3 nucleotides are TGTGCCAGCAGCCAAGGGGGTCGCGGCCTCCAAGAGACCCAGTACTTC. Translation: CASSQGGRGLQETQYF.

CDR3 sequence (DNA): TGTGCCAGCGGGGCGAACACCGGGGAGCTGTTTTTT. The encoded protein is CASGANTGELFF. This chain connects TRBV28 to TRBJ2-2; D unclear. Trimming left V 8 bases short and J 0 bases short, with 4 bases between. Per germline, CDR1 MDHEN and CDR2 SYDVKM. The CDR3 covers 12 residues.

DNA of the CDR3: TGTGCCAGCTCACCACCGGCGGGGGGCGACACCGGGGAGCTGTTTTTT. Translated, it gives CASSPPAGGDTGELFF. The V gene is TRBV18, the J gene TRBJ2-2, with TRBD2 matching over 8 bases. V lost 0 bases to trimming and J lost 3 bases; unmatched junction nucleotides: 3. Germline V gene sequence: CDR1 KGHSH, CDR2 LQKENI. The CDR3 extends over 16 amino acids.

The rearrangement links TRBV5-1 to TRBJ2-1; 9 nucleotides agree with TRBD2. This CDR3 has 16 amino acids. The V gene's germline CDR1 is SGHRS and CDR2 YFSETQ. Unmatched junction bases numbered 15, after V lost 10 bases and J lost 4 bases. CDR3 coding DNA: TGCGCCTGTAGTCCATCTAGCGGGACCAATTACAATGAGCAGTTCTTC. Translating gives CACSPSSGTNYNEQFF.

The rearrangement links TRBV6-6 to TRBJ2-2; D remains unclear. V was pared by 0 bases and J by 9 bases, with 8 bases between. Germline V gene sequence: CDR1 MNHNY, CDR2 SVGAGI (reference sequence). The CDR3 is made up of 13 amino acids. The CDR3, as DNA: TGTGCCAGCAGTTACTCAGGGTTGTGGGAGCTGTTTTTT. It is translated as CASSYSGLWELFF.

This clone was picked up one time. V usage is TRBV6-1 and J usage is TRBJ2-4; TRBD2 agrees at 9 bases. Germline assignment: CDR1 MNHNS and CDR2 SASEGT. V was pared by 3 bases and J by 2 bases, with 8 bases of the junction left unmatched. This CDR3 is built from 17 residues. The CDR3, as DNA: TGTGCCAGCAGTGAGACTCTAGCGGGATCGACCAAAAACATTCAGTACTTC. Translation: CASSETLAGSTKNIQYF.

The rearrangement links TRBV5-4 to TRBJ1-2; tentatively, D is TRBD1 (6 bases). This CDR3 comprises 14 residues. The germline V gene has CDR1 SGHNT and CDR2 YYREEE (reference sequence). V lost 0 bases to trimming and J lost 4 bases, with 10 bases between them. CDR3 protein: CASSLEGGGYGYTF. In DNA, the CDR3 is TGTGCCAGCAGCTTGGAGGGGGGTGGCTATGGCTACACCTTC.